A selection of T cell receptor beta chains follows, all from one sample in a study of cytomegalovirus exposure and HLA in healthy donors. Assay: immunoSEQ multiplex PCR; the TCRdb copy retains only in-frame clones and omits some. The table for this sample gives about 130,000 clones. Sequenced sample: PBMCs. These receptors all come from a man aged 18 to 29 in good health and CMV-seronegative. CDR3s include the opening cysteine and the closing phenylalanine or tryptophan. The D gene is left open where the match is weak.

D gene	J gene	V gene	CDR3 DNA	CDR3 protein
TRBD1	TRBJ1-5	TRBV19	TGTGCCAGTAGACCCGCCCGAGGACAGGGAAATCAGCCCCAGCATTTT	CASRPARGQGNQPQHF
.	TRBJ1-1	TRBV18	TGTGCCAGCTCACCACCAGGGGCAAACACTGAAGCTTTCTTT	CASSPPGANTEAFF
TRBD1	TRBJ1-5	TRBV10-2	TGCGCCAGCAGAGGGACAGGGCCACAGGAACCCCAGCATTTT	CASRGTGPQEPQHF
TRBD2	TRBJ2-5	TRBV19	TGTGCCAGTAAAGGTCTAGCGGGAGGCCCCGACCAAGAGACCCAGTACTTC	CASKGLAGGPDQETQYF
.	TRBJ2-1	TRBV9	TGTGCCAGCAGCGCCACCGGAAGGAGGGATGAGCAGTTCTTC	CASSATGRRDEQFF
.	TRBJ1-1	TRBV14	TGTGCCAGCAGCCAAGTTCAGGGCAGGGGGAACACTGAAGCTTTCTTT	CASSQVQGRGNTEAFF
.	TRBJ1-2	TRBV6-4	TGTGCCAGCAGTGAGGGAGGGAATGGCTACACCTTC	CASSEGGNGYTF
.	TRBJ1-2	TRBV5-1	TGCGCCAGCAGCTTGGGCGGGCCCGCGGACACCTTC	CASSLGGPADTF
.	TRBJ2-2	TRBV5-1	TGCGCCAGCAGCCCCGGGGGGACATTTAACACCGGGGAGCTGTTTTTT	CASSPGGTFNTGELFF
.	TRBJ2-1	TRBV7-9	TGTGCCAGCAGCGCTGGAAGGACTCGCAATGAGCAGTTCTTC	CASSAGRTRNEQFF
.	TRBJ2-7	TRBV7-7	TGTGCCAGCAGCACTGCTTTGGACAGCCGGTCGAAGCAGTACTTC	CASSTALDSRSKQYF
.	TRBJ2-7	TRBV6-1	TGTGCCAGCAGGGGTGGCTTTACAGGCTACGAGCAGTACTTC	CASRGGFTGYEQYF
.	TRBJ1-4	TRBV9	TGTGCCAGCAGCGCTAGGGGGACCTCGGGAAAACTGTTTTTT	CASSARGTSGKLFF
TRBD1	TRBJ2-7	TRBV6-5	TGTGCCAGCAGACCCAGGACAGGGATTTACGAGCAGTACTTC	CASRPRTGIYEQYF
TRBD2	TRBJ2-3	TRBV5-6	TGTGCCAGCAGCTTGCGACTAGCGGGGCACACAGATACGCAGTATTTT	CASSLRLAGHTDTQYF
TRBD2	TRBJ2-5	TRBV6-5	TGTGCCAGCAGTTTCTGGACTAGTGGAGGTCAAGAGACCCAGTACTTC	CASSFWTSGGQETQYF
.	TRBJ2-7	TRBV19	TGTGCCAGTAGTAGGCAACTAGGGAACTACGAGCAGTACTTC	CASSRQLGNYEQYF
.	TRBJ2-7	TRBV29-1	TGCAGCGTTGGGGGCGCTATCAGCGCCTACGAGCAGTACTTC	CSVGGAISAYEQYF
TRBD1	TRBJ2-1	TRBV15	TGTGCCACCAGCGAAGGGACAGGGGGACGATACTACAATGAGCAGTTCTTC	CATSEGTGGRYYNEQFF
TRBD1	TRBJ1-1	TRBV27	TGTGCCAGCAGTTTACCAGGCAGGGGGCGAGGTGAAGCTTTCTTT	CASSLPGRGRGEAFF
.	TRBJ2-1	TRBV13	TGTGCCAGCAGCTCCGCTCCTAGGTCTCCCGCGCCCCAGTTCTTC	CASSSAPRSPAPQFF
TRBD2	TRBJ2-5	TRBV9	TGTGCCAGCAGCGTAGATGGAGCGGGAGGGGCGTGGGAGACCCAGTACTTC	CASSVDGAGGAWETQYF
.	TRBJ1-5	TRBV5-6	TGTGCCAGCAGCCTGACCGGGGTGAGCAATCAGCCCCAGCATTTT	CASSLTGVSNQPQHF
TRBD1	TRBJ1-2	TRBV6-5	TGTGCCAGCAACCCGGGACAGGGGGCTGGCTACACCTTC	CASNPGQGAGYTF
.	TRBJ1-1	TRBV6-4	TGTGCCAGCAGTGTTAAACAGAACACTGAAGCTTTCTTT	CASSVKQNTEAFF
TRBD2	TRBJ2-5	TRBV5-1	TGCGCCAGCAGCTTGGCTTCTAGCGGACAAGAGACCCAGTACTTC	CASSLASSGQETQYF
.	TRBJ2-1	TRBV4-1	TGCGCCAGCAGCCAGGTGCGCGGGAATGAGCAGTTCTTC	CASSQVRGNEQFF
TRBD1	TRBJ1-1	TRBV2	TGTGCCAGCAGTGAAGGTAGACAGGGGGTTCAGCGGACTGAAGCTTTCTTT	CASSEGRQGVQRTEAFF
TRBD1	TRBJ2-7	TRBV16	TGTGCCAGCAGCCGCCCCGGGACAGGAACCTTACTCGATCCCTACGAGCAGTACTTC	CASSRPGTGTLLDPYEQYF
.	TRBJ2-3	TRBV12-5	TGTGCTAGCAGGGGGGAGGTAGATACGCAGTATTTT	CASRGEVDTQYF
.	TRBJ2-5	TRBV10-3	TGTGCCATCAGACCTGGGGTGCTAGCCCGGGAGACCCAGTACTTC	CAIRPGVLARETQYF
TRBD2	TRBJ2-7	TRBV28	TGTGCCAGCAGTTTATATGGCTCGGGAGGGGTGAGCGAGCAGTACTTC	CASSLYGSGGVSEQYF
TRBD2	TRBJ2-7	TRBV6-1	TGTGCCAGCAGGACCCAAAAAGCGGGGGGCTACGAGCAGTACTTC	CASRTQKAGGYEQYF
TRBD2	TRBJ2-1	TRBV2	TGTGCCAGCACACCGGGACTAGCGCCTTACAATGAGCAGTTCTTC	CASTPGLAPYNEQFF
.	TRBJ1-2	TRBV7-6	TGTGCCAGTAGCTCTACAGGATCCGGCTACACCTTC	CASSSTGSGYTF
TRBD2	TRBJ2-1	TRBV5-6	TGTGCCAGCAGCTTAGCGGGGGGGCCGAATCATGAGCAGTTCTTC	CASSLAGGPNHEQFF
.	TRBJ2-7	TRBV6-1	TGTGCCAGCAGTGGCAGGGGAACCTACGAGCAGTACTTC	CASSGRGTYEQYF
.	TRBJ2-5	TRBV15	TGTGCCACCAGCAGAGTCGAAGAGGAGACCCAGTACTTC	CATSRVEEETQYF
.	TRBJ1-2	TRBV11-2	TGTGCCAGCAGCTTACTGGGGGGGGGTGACTATGGCTACACCTTC	CASSLLGGGDYGYTF
.	TRBJ2-2	TRBV15	TGTGCCACCAGCGGGCGGGACAGAACCACCGGGGAGCTGTTTTTT	CATSGRDRTTGELFF
.	TRBJ1-2	TRBV6-4	TGTGCCAGCAGTGACTCGAGAAATTTTTCTTCCGGAGTCTATGGCTACACCTTC	CASSDSRNFSSGVYGYTF
.	TRBJ1-6	TRBV19	TGTGCCAGTACTGGCGGTGGGTATAATTCACCCCTCCACTTT	CASTGGGYNSPLHF
.	TRBJ1-6	TRBV19	TGTGCCAGTAGGCGGGCAGGAGGAGGCTATAATTCACCCCTCCACTTT	CASRRAGGGYNSPLHF
.	TRBJ2-3	TRBV13	TGTGCCAGCAGCTTAGACAGGTACACAGATACGCAGTATTTT	CASSLDRYTDTQYF
TRBD1	TRBJ2-1	TRBV5-1	TGCGCCAGCAGGCAAGGGGGCGATGAGCAGTTCTTC	CASRQGGDEQFF
TRBD1	TRBJ1-2	TRBV5-1	TGCGCCAGCAGCATAGGACAGGGGACCAGTAACTATGGCTACACCTTC	CASSIGQGTSNYGYTF
TRBD1	TRBJ2-7	TRBV30	TGTGCCTGGAGTATTTCATTATCCGGGACAGAGCGTTACGAGCAGTACTTC	CAWSISLSGTERYEQYF
TRBD1	TRBJ1-1	TRBV19	TGTGCCAGTATAGGGACAGGACTACGGAACACTGAAGCTTTCTTT	CASIGTGLRNTEAFF
.	TRBJ1-2	TRBV19	TGTGCCAGTAGTAGTAAGGAGCAAGAGCGTGGCTACACCTTC	CASSSKEQERGYTF
.	TRBJ1-1	TRBV15	TGTGCCTTTCTGGGAGGATGCACTGAAGCTTTCTTT	CAFLGGCTEAFF